The clone carrying this TCR beta chain was detected only a few times. Antigen: not known. The data were taken from a study of CD8 T cells in ankylosing spondylitis. Overall study results and limits: A motif in TCR beta, a set of eight or nine highly homologous variants, appeared characteristic of ankylosing spondylitis blood.

V was shortened by 1 base and J by 4 bases, with 20 bases between the two germline ends. This CDR3 contains 18 residues. CDR1 is SGHAT, CDR2 FQNNGV, per germline. TCRdb used MiXCR to reprocess the 5' RACE reads, holding one entry per CDR3 protein. This table holds some 800,000 distinct CDR3 sequences, about 10% found once. The TCR was taken from a male donor with ankylosing spondylitis. The chain uses TRBV11-2 and TRBJ2-1; D remains unclear. Sequencing used blood, either unsorted or a sorted T cell fraction (not recorded which). CDR3 coding DNA: TGTGCCAGCAGCTTAGGATACACCCTGGGAATACCTTACAATGAGCAGTTCTTC. Translating it yields CASSLGYTLGIPYNEQFF.